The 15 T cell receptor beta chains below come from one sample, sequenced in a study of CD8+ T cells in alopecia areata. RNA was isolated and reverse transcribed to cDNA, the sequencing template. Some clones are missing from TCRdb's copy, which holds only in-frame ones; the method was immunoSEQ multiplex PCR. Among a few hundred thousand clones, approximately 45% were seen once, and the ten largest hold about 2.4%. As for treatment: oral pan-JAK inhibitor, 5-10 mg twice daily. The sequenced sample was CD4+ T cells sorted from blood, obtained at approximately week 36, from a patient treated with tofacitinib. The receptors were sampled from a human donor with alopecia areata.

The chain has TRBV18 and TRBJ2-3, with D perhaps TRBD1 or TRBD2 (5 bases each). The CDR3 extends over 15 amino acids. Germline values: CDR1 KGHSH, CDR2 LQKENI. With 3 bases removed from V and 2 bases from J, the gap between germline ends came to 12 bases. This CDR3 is CASSPGARITDTQYF. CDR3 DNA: TGTGCCAGCTCACCCGGGGCGAGAATCACAGATACGCAGTATTTT.

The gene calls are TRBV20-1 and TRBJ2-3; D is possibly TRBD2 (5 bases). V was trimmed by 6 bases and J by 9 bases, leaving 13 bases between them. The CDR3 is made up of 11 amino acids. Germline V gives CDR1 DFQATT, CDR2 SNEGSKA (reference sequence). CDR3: CSALDPGTQYF. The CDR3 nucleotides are TGCAGTGCCCTGGACCCGGGAACGCAGTATTTT.

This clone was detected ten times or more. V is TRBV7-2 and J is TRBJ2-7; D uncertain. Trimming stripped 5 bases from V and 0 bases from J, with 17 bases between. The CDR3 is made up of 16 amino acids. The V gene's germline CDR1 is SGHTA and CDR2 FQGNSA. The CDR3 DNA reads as TGTGCCAGCAGCCCCCCCTTTGACGGGTTCTCCTACGAGCAGTACTTC. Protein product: CASSPPFDGFSYEQYF.

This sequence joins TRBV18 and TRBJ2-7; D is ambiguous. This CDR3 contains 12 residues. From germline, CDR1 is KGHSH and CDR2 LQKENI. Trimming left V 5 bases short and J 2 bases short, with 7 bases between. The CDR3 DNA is TGTGCCAGCTCAGACACAGCCTACGAGCAGTACTTC. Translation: CASSDTAYEQYF.

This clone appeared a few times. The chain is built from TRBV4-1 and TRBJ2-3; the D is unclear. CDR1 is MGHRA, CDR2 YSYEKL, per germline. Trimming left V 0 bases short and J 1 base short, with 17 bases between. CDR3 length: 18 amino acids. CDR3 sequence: CASSQDPIEPTGTDTQYF. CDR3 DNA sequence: TGCGCCAGCAGCCAAGACCCCATTGAACCGACCGGCACAGATACGCAGTATTTT.

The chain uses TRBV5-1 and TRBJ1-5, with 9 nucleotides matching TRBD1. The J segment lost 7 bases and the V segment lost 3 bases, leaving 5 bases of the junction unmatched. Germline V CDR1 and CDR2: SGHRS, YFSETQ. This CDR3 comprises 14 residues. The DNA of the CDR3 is TGCGCCAGCAGCTCACGACAGGGGGGGCAGCCCCAGCATTTT. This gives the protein CASSSRQGGQPQHF.

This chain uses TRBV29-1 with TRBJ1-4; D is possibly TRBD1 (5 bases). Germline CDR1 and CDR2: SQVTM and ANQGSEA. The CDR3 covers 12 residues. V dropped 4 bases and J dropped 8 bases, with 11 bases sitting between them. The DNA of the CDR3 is TGCAGCGTTGGGGACTTCGGAGAAAAACTGTTTTTT. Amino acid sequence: CSVGDFGEKLFF.

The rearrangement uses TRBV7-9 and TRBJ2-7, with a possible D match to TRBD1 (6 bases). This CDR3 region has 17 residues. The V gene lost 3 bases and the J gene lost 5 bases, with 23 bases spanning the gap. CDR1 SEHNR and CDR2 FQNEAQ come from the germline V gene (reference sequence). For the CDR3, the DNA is TGTGCCAGCAGCTTTGGACAGAAACGGACTGGCGAAGACGAGCAGTACTTC. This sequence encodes CASSFGQKRTGEDEQYF.

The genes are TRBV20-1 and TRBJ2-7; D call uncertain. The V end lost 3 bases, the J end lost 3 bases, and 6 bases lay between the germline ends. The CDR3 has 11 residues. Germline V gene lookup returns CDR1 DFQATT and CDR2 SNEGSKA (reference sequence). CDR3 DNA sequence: TGCAGTGCTAGTCGTGGCTACGAGCAGTACTTC. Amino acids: CSASRGYEQYF.

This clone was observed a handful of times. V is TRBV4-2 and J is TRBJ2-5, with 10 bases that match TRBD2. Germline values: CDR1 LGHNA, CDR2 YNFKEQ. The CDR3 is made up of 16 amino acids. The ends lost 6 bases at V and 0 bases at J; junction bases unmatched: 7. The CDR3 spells CASRSATSGYQETQYF. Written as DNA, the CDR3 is TGTGCCAGCAGGTCGGCGACTAGCGGGTACCAAGAGACCCAGTACTTC.

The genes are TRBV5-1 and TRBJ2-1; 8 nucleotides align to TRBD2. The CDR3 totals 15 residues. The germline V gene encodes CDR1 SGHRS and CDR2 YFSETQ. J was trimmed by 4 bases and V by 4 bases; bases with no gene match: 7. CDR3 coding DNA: TGCGCCAGCAGCCCTACCGGGACTAGTTACAATGAGCAGTTCTTC. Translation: CASSPTGTSYNEQFF.

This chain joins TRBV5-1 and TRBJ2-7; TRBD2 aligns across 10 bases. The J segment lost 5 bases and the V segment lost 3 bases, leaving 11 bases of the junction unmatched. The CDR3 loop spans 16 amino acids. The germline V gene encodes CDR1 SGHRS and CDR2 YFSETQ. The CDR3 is CASSSQGGLAGDEQYF. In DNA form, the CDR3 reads TGCGCCAGCAGCTCACAGGGGGGCCTAGCGGGAGACGAGCAGTACTTC.

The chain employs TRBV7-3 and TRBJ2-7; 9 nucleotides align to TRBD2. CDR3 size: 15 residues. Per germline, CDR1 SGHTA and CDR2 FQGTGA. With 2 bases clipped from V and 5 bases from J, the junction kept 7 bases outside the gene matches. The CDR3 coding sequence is TGTGCCAGCAGCTTAGCGGGAGGGCCAGGGAACGAGCAGTACTTC. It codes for CASSLAGGPGNEQYF.

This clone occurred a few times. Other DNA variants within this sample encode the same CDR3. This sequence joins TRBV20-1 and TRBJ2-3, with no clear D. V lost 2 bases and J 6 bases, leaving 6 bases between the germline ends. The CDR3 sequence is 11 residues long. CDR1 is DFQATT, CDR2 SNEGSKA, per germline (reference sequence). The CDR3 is CSARWADTQYF. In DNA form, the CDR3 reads TGCAGTGCTAGATGGGCGGATACGCAGTATTTT.

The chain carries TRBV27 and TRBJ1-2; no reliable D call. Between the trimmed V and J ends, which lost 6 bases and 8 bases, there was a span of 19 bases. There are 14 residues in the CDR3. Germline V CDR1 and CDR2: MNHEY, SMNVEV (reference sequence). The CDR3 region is CASSPLGQLAGYTF. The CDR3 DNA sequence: TGTGCCAGCAGCCCCCTCGGGCAGCTCGCAGGCTACACCTTC.